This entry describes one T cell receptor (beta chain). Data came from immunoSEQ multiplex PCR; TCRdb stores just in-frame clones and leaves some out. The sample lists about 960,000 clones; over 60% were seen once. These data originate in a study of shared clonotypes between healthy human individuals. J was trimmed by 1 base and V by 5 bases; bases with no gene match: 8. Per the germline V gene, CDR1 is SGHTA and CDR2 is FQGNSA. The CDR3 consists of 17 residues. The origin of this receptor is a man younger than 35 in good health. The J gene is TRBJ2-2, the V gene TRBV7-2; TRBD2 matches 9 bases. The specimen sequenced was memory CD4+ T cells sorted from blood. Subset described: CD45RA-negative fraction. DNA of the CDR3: TGTGCCAGCAGCGTCAGACTAGCGGAGGGGAACACCGGGGAGCTGTTTTTT. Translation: CASSVRLAEGNTGELFF.